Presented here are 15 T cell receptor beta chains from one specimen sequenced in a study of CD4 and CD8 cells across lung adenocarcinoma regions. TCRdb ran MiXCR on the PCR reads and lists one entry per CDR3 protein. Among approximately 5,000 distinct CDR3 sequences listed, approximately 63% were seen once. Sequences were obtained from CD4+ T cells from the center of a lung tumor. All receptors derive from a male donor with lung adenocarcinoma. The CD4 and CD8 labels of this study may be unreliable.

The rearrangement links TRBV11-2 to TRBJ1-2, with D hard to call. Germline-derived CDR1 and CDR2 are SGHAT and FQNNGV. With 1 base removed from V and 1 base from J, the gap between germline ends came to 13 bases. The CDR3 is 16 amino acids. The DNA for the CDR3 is TGTGCCAGCAGCTTAGGGCTTGGAAAGGATAACTATGGCTACACCTTC. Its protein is CASSLGLGKDNYGYTF.

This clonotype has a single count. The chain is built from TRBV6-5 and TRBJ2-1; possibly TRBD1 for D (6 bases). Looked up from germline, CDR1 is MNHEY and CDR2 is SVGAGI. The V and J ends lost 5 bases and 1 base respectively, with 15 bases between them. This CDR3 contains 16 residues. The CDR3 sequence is CASSTRDTSSYNEQFF. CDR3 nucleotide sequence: TGTGCCAGCAGTACTCGGGACACCTCTTCCTACAATGAGCAGTTCTTC.

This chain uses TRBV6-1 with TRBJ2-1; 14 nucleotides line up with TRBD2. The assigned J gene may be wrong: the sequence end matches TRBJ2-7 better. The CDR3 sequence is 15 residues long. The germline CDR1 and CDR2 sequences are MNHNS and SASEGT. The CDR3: CASGTSGRLSYEQYF. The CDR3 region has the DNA TGTGCCAGCGGGACTAGCGGGAGACTCTCCTACGAGCAGTACTTC.

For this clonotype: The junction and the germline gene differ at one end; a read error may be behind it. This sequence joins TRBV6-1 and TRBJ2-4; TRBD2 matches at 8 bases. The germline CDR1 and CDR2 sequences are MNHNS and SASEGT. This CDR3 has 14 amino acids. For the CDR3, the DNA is TGTGGCAGCACGGGGGGGCAAGCCAAAAACACGCAGTATTTC. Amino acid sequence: CGSTGGQAKNTQYF.

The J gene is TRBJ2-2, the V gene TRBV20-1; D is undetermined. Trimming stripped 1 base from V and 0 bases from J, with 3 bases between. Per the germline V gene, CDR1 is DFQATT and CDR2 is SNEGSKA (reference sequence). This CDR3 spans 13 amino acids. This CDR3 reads CSARAPNTGELFF. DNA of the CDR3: TGCAGTGCTAGAGCGCCGAACACCGGGGAGCTGTTTTTT.

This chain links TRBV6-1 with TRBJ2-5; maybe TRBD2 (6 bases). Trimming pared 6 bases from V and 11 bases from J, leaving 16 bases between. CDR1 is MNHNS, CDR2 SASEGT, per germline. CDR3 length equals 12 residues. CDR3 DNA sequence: TGTGCCAGCAGCCCAGAGACGGGGGAGCAGTACTTC. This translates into CASSPETGEQYF.

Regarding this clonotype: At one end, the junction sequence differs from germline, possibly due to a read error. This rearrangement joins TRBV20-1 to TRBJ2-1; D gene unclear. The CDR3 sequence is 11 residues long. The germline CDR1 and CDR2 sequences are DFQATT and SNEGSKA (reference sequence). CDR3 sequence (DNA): TGCAGTGCTGATCGGAAGAGCACACGTCTCTTC. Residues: CSADRKSTRLF.

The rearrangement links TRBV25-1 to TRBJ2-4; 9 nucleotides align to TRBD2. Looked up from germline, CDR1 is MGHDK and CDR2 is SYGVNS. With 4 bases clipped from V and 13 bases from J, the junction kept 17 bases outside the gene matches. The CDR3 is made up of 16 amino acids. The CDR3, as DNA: TGTGCCAGCAGTGCCGCGGGGGGGGGGCCTAGAAATATGCAGTACTTC. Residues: CASSAAGGGPRNMQYF.

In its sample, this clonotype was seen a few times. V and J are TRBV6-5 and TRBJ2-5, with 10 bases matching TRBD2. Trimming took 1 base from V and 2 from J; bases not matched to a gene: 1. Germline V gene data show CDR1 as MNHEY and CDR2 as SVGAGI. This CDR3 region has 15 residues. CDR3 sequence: CASSYFSGGQETQYF. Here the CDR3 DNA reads TGTGCCAGCAGTTACTTTAGCGGGGGGCAAGAGACCCAGTACTTC.

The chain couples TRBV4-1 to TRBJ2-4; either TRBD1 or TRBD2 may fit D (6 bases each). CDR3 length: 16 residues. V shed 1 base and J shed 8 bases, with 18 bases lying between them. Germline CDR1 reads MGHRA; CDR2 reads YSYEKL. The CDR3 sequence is CASSQGGPGAEDIQYF. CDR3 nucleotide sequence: TGCGCCAGCAGCCAAGGGGGGCCGGGAGCCGAAGACATTCAGTACTTC.

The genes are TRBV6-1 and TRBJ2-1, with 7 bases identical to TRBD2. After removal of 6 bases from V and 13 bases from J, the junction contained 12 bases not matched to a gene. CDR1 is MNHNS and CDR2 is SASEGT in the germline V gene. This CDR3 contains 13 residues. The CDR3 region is CASRPSSGRDQFF. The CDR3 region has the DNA TGTGCCAGCAGGCCATCCTCGGGGAGGGATCAGTTCTTC.

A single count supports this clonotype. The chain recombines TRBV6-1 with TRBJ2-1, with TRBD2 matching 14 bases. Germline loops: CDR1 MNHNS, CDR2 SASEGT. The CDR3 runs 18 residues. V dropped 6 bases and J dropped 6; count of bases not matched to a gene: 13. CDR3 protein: CASRTSGGAQASFNEQFF. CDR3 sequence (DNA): TGTGCCAGCAGGACTAGCGGGGGGGCTCAGGCTAGCTTCAATGAGCAGTTCTTC.

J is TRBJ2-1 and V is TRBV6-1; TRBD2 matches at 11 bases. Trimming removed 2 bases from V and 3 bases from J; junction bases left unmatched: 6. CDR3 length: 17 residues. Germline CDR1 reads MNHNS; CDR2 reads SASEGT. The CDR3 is CASSERVAGGGYNEQFF. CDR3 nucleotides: TGTGCCAGCAGTGAACGGGTAGCGGGAGGGGGCTACAATGAGCAGTTCTTC.

The CDR3: CASSENRAQQETQYF. The CDR3 region has the DNA TGTGCCAGCAGTGAGAACAGGGCCCAACAAGAGACCCAGTACTTC. This rearrangement joins TRBV6-1 to TRBJ2-1, with D perhaps TRBD1 (6 bases). TRBJ2-5 matches the DNA end more closely, so the J call is doubtful. The CDR3 is 15 residues long. From germline, CDR1 is MNHNS and CDR2 SASEGT.

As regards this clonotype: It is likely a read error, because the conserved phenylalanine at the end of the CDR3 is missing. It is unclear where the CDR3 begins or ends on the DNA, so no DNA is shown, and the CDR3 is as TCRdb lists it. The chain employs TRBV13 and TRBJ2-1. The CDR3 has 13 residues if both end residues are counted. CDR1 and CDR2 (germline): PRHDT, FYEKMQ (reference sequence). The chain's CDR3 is CAPCAYCSAEPFQ.